The 6 T cell receptor beta chains below all came from one sample that was sequenced in a study of blood T cell repertoires in COVID-19. Using immunoSEQ multiplex PCR, the repertoire was profiled, and TCRdb retains in-frame clones only, with some absent. The sample yields roughly 240,000 clones, 65% to 90% seen once. Sequencing used peripheral blood. Source of these receptors: a man between 35 and 55 years old who had recovered from COVID-19.

The DNA of the CDR3 is TGTGCCAGCAGCGCCGGGAACACCGGGGAGCTGTTTTTT. It yields the protein CASSAGNTGELFF. The chain uses TRBV9 and TRBJ2-2; D call uncertain. The V end lost 3 bases, the J end lost 1 base, and 4 bases lay between the germline ends. The CDR3 runs to 13 residues. Germline-derived CDR1 and CDR2 are SGDLS and YYNGEE.

This chain links TRBV5-8 with TRBJ1-1, with D possibly TRBD1 on 6 matching bases. CDR1 SGHTS and CDR2 YDEGEE come from the germline V gene. The CDR3 runs to 16 residues. Trimming took 3 bases from V and 1 from J, leaving 16 bases between them. The CDR3 loop is CASSWARGTPNTEAFF. The CDR3 DNA follows: TGTGCCAGCAGCTGGGCGCGTGGGACACCGAACACTGAAGCTTTCTTT.

The chain couples TRBV24-1 to TRBJ2-1; D is undetermined. Trimming left V 6 bases short and J 4 bases short, with 12 bases between. Germline assignment: CDR1 KGHDR and CDR2 SFDVKD. CDR3 length: 14 residues. As DNA, the CDR3 is TGTGCCACCAGTAGTGCGAGAGCATACAATGAGCAGTTCTTC. It encodes CATSSARAYNEQFF.

V and J are TRBV5-1 and TRBJ2-1; 8 nucleotides match TRBD2. V lost 0 bases, J lost 5 bases, and 7 bases stayed unmatched. This CDR3 is built from 16 residues. Germline V gene data show CDR1 as SGHRS and CDR2 as YFSETQ. The CDR3 sequence: CASSLVLVAGNNEQFF. Written as DNA, the CDR3 is TGCGCCAGCAGCTTGGTATTGGTAGCGGGGAACAATGAGCAGTTCTTC.

V is TRBV27 and J is TRBJ2-7; TRBD2 agrees at 12 bases. V lost 5 bases and J lost 7; bases outside the gene matches: 6. The germline V gene has CDR1 MNHEY and CDR2 SMNVEV (reference sequence). The CDR3 spans 14 residues. This chain's CDR3 is CASSLAGGPKEQYF. The CDR3 region has the DNA TGTGCCAGCAGTCTAGCGGGGGGGCCGAAGGAGCAGTACTTC.

The chain links TRBV11-2 to TRBJ2-2, with 8 bases that match TRBD2. The J segment lost 3 bases and the V segment lost 5 bases, leaving 8 bases of the junction unmatched. Per germline, CDR1 SGHAT and CDR2 FQNNGV. The CDR3 is made up of 16 amino acids. The CDR3 region has the DNA TGTGCCAGCAGCCAATGGACGGGGGGGGACACCGGGGAGCTGTTTTTT. Protein sequence: CASSQWTGGDTGELFF.